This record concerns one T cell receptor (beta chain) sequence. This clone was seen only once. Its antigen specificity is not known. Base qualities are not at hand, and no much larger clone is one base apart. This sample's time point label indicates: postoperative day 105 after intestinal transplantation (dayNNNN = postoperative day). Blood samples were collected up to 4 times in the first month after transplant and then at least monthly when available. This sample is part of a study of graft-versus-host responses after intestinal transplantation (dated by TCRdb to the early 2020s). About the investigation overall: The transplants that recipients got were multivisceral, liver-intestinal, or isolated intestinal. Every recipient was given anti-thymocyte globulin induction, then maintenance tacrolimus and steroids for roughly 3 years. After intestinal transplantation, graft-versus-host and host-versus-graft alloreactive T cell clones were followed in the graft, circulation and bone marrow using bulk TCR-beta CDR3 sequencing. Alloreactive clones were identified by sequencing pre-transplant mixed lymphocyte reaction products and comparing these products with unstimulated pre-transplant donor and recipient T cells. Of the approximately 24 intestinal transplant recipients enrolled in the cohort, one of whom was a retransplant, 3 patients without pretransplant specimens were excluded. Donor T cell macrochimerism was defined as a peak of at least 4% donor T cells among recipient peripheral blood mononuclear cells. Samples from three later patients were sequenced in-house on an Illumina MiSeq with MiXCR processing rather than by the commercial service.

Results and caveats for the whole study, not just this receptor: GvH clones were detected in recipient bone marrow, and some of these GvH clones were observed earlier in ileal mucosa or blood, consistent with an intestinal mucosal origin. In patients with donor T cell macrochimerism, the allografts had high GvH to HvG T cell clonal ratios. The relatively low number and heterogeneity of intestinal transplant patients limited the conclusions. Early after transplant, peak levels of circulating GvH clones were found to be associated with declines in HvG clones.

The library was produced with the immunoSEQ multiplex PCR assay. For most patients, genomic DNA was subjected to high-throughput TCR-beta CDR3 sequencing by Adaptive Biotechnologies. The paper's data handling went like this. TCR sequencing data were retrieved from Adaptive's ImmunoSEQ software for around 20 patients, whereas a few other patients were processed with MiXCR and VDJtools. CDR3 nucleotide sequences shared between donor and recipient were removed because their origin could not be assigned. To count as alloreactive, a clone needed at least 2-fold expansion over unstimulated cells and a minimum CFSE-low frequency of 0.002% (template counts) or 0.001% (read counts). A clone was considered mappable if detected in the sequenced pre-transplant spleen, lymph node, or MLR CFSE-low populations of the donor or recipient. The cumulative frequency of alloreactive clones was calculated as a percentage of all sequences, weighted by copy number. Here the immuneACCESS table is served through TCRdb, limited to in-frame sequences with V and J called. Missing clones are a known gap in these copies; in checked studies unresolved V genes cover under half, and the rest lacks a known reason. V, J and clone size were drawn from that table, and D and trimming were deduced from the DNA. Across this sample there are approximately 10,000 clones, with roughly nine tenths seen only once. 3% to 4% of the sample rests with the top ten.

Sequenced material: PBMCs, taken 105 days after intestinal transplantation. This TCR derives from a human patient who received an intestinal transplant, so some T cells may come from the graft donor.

CDR3 sequence: CASGLVIIEVNEQFF. Read as DNA, the sequence is TGTGCTAGTGGTTTGGTGATTATAGAAGTGAATGAGCAGTTCTTC. This receptor chain uses TRBV12-5 and TRBJ2-1; the D gene is unclear. The CDR3 starts with the cysteine, ends with the phenylalanine, and has 15 residues. The CDR3 DNA has 45 bases and is translated from base 1. V is shortened by 0 bases, J by 7 bases, and the region joining them spans 13 bases. Based on the germline V gene, the CDR1 and CDR2 sequences are LGHNT and FRNRAP.